Given below is one T cell receptor (beta chain) in context. Its antigen is not known. The limits of the CDR3 on the DNA are not certain, so only TCRdb's listed CDR3 is given. Profiling relied on immunoSEQ multiplex PCR, and the TCRdb table lists in-frame clones only, not all of them. Among around 60,000 clones listed, more than 60% were seen once. The data are from a study of vaccination effects on CD4 cells after COVID-19. Study-level findings and limits: The study dataset contains few convalescent patients and includes no early post-infection timepoints.

With roughly 9 days of culture completed, CD4+ T cells were isolated. Vaccinated participants had no history of SARS-CoV-2 infection and tested negative for nucleocapsid antibodies. The germline V gene has CDR1 SGHRS and CDR2 YFSETQ. Including both end residues, the CDR3 is 15 amino acids long. The chain recombines TRBV5-1 with TRBJ1-4; the table's D call of TRBD1 was not tested on the DNA. The sequence was collected from a human donor who received a COVID-19 vaccine. The specimen was CD4+ T cells from PBMCs cultured without peptide, collected before COVID-19 vaccination. This chain's CDR3 is CASSSSAGTSEKLFF.